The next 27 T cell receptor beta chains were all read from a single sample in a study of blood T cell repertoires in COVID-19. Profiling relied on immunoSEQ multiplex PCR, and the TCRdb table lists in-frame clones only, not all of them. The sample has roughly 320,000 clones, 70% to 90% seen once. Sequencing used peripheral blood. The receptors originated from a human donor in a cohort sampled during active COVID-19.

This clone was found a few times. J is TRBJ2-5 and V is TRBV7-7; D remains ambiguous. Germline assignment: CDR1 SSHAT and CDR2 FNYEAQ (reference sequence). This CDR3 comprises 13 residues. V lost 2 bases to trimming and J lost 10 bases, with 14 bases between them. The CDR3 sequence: CASSLMATSDQYF. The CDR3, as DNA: TGTGCCAGCAGCTTAATGGCCACATCAGACCAGTACTTC.

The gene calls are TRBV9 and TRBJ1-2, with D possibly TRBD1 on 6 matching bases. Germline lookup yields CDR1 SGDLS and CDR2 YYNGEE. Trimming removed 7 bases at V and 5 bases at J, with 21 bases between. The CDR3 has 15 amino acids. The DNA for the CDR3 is TGTGCCAGCGGAATCCACCCCGGGACATTGTATGGCTACACCTTC. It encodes CASGIHPGTLYGYTF.

CDR3 in amino acids: CASSQSGSKLYEQYF. Written as DNA, the CDR3 is TGTGCCAGCAGCCAATCGGGTTCGAAACTCTACGAGCAGTACTTC. V usage is TRBV11-2 and J usage is TRBJ2-7; D not resolved. The CDR3 totals 15 residues. Looked up from germline, CDR1 is SGHAT and CDR2 is FQNNGV. Trimming shortened V by 5 bases and J by 3 bases, and 17 bases separated the two germline ends. Variable domain in full (rest from reference TRBV11-2 and TRBJ2-7): EAGVAQSPRYKIIEKRQSVAFWCNPISGHATLYWYQQILGQGPKLLIQFQNNGVVDDSQLPKDRFSAERLKGVDSTLKIQPAKLEDSAVYLCASSQSGSKLYEQYFGPGTRLTVT.

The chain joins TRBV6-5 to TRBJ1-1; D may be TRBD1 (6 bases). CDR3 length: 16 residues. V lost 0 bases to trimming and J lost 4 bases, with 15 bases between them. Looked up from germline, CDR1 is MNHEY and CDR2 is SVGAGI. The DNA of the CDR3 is TGTGCCAGCAGTTACTCGAGACCAGGGGAAGGCACTGAAGCTTTCTTT. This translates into CASSYSRPGEGTEAFF.

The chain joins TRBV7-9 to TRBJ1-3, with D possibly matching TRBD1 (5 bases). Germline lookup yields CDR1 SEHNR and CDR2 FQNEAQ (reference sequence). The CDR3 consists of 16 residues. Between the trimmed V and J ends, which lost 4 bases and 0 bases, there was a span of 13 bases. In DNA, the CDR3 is TGTGCCAGCAGCTACGGGGGTGGTGGCTCTGGAAACACCATATATTTT. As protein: CASSYGGGGSGNTIYF.

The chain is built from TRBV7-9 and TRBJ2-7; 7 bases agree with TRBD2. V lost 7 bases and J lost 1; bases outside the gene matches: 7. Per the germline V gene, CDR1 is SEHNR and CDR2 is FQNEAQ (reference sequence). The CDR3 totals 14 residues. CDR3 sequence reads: CASTPAGESYEQYF. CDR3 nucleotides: TGTGCCAGCACTCCGGCGGGGGAGTCCTACGAGCAGTACTTC.

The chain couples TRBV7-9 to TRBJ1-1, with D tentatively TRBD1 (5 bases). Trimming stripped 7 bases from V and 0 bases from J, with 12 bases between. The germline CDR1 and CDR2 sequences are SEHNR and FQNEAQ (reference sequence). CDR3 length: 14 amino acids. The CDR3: CASTETAMNTEAFF. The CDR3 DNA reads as TGTGCCAGCACCGAGACAGCCATGAACACTGAAGCTTTCTTT.

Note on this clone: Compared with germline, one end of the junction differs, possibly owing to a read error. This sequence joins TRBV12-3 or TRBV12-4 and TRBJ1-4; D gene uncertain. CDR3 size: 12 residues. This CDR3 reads CASSPLTGFSVF. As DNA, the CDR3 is TGTGCCAGCAGTCCCCTGACCGGGTTTAGCGTTTTT.

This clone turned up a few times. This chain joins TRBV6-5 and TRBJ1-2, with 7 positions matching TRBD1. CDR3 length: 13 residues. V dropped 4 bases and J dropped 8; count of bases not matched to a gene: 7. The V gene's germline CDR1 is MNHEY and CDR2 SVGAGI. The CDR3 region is CASSFGQVGGYTF. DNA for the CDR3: TGTGCCAGCAGTTTCGGACAGGTGGGCGGCTACACCTTC.

CDR3 DNA: TGTGCCAGCAGCGCACCTGTCGGGGTCACAGATACGCAGTATTTT. This codes for CASSAPVGVTDTQYF. This chain uses TRBV7-8 with TRBJ2-3, with a tentative D call TRBD2 (5 bases). V shed 5 bases and J shed 2 bases, with 14 bases lying between them. The CDR3 covers 15 residues. The germline V gene has CDR1 SGHVS and CDR2 FQNEAQ.

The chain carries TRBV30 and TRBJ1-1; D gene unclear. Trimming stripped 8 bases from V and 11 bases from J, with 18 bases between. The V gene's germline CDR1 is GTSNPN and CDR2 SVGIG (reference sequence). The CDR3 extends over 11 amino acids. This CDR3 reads CAITPLTPAFF. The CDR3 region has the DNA TGTGCCATAACGCCTCTGACTCCCGCTTTCTTT.

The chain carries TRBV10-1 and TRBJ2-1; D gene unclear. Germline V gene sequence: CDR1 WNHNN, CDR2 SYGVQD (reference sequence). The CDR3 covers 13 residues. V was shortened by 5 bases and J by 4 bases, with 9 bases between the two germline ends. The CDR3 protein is CASSLLIYNEQFF. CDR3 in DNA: TGCGCCAGCAGTTTACTTATATACAATGAGCAGTTCTTC.

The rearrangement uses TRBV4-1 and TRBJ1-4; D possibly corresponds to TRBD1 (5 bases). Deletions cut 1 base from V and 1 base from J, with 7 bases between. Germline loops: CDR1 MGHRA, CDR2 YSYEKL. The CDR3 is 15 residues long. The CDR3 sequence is CASSQVGGTNEKLFF. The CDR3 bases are TGCGCCAGCAGCCAAGTCGGGGGAACTAATGAAAAACTGTTTTTT.

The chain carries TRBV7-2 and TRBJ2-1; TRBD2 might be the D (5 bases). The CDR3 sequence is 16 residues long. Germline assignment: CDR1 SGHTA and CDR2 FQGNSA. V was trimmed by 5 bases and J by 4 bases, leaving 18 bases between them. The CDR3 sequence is CASSQSPNRGYNEQFF. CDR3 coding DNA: TGTGCCAGCAGCCAGTCTCCCAATCGAGGGTACAATGAGCAGTTCTTC.

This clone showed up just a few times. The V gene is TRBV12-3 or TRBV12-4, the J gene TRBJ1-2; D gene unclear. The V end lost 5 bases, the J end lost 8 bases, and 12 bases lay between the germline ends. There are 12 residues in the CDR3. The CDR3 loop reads CASSLLRAGYTF. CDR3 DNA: TGTGCCAGCAGTCTCCTTAGAGCCGGCTACACCTTC.

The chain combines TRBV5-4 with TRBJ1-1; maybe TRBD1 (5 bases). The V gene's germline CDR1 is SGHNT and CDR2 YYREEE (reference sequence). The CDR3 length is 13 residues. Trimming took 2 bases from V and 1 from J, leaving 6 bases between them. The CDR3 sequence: CASSFDRNTEAFF. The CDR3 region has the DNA TGTGCCAGCAGCTTCGACAGGAACACTGAAGCTTTCTTT.

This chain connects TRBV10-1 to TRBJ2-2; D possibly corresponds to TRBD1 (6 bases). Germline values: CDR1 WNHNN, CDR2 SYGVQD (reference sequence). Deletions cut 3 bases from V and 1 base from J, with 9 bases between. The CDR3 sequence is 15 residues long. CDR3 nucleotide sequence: TGCGCCAGCAGTGATCCCAGGGGGAACACCGGGGAGCTGTTTTTT. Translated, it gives CASSDPRGNTGELFF.

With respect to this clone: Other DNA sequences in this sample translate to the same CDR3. The CDR3 DNA sequence: TGTGCCAGCAGCTTAGAAGGAGATGGCTACACCTTC. Amino acids: CASSLEGDGYTF. This chain connects TRBV11-2 to TRBJ1-2; D is unresolved. The germline gives CDR1 SGHAT, CDR2 FQNNGV. Trimming shortened V by 0 bases and J by 6 bases, and 5 bases separated the two germline ends. There are 12 residues in the CDR3.

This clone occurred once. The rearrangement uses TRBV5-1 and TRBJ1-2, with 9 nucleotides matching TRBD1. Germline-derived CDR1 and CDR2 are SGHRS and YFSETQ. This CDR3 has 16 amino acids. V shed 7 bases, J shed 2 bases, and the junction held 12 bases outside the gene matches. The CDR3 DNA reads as TGCGCCAGCCGTCCCGGGACAGGGTTTCCGAACTATGGCTACACCTTC. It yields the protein CASRPGTGFPNYGYTF.

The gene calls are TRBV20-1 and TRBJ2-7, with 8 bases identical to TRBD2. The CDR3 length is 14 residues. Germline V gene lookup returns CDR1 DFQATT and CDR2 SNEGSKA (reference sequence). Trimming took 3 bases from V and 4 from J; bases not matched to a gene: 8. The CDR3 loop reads CSASKAGDLYEQYF. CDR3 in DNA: TGCAGTGCTAGTAAAGCGGGGGATTTATACGAGCAGTACTTC.

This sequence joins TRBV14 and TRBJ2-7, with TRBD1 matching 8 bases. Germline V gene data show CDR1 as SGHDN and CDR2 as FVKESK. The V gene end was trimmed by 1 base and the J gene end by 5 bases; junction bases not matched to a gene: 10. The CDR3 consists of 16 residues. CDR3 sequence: CASSQAIRTGKNEQYF. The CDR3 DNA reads TGTGCCAGCAGCCAAGCGATAAGGACAGGGAAGAACGAGCAGTACTTC.

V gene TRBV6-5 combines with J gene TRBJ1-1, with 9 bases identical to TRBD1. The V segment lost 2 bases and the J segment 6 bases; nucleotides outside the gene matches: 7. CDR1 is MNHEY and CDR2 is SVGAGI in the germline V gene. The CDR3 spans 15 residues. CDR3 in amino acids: CASSYRDRARSEAFF. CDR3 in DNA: TGTGCCAGCAGTTACAGGGACAGGGCGCGATCTGAAGCTTTCTTT.

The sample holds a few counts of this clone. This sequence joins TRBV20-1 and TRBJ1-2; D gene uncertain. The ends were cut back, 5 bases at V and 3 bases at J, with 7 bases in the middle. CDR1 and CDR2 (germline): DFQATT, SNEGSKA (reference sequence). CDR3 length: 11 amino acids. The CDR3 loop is CSAEVDYGYTF. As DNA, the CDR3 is TGCAGTGCTGAGGTTGACTATGGCTACACCTTC.

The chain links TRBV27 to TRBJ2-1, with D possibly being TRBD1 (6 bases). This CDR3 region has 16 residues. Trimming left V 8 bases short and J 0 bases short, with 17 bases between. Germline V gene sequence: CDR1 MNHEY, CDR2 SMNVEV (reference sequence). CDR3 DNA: TGTGCCAGCCAAAAGCGGACAGATAGCTCCTACAATGAGCAGTTCTTC. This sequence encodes CASQKRTDSSYNEQFF.

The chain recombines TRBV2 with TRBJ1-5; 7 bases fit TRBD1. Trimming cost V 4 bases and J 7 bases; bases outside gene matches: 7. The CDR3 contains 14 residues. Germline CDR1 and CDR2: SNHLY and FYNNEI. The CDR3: CASSGTGSRQPQHF. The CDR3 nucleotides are TGTGCCAGCAGTGGGACAGGTTCTCGACAGCCCCAGCATTTT.

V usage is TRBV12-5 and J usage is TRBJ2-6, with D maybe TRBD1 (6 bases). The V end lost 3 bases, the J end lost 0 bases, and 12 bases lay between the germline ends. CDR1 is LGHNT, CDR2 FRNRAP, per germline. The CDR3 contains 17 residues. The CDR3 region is CASGLGTGISGANVLTF. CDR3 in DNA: TGTGCTAGTGGTTTAGGTACAGGGATCTCTGGGGCCAACGTCCTGACTTTC.

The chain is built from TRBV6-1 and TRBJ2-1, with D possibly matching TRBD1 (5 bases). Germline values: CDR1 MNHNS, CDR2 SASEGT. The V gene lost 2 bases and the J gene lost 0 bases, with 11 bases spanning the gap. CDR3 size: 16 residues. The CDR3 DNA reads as TGTGCCAGCAGTGAACAGGGCCGGCGCTCCTACAATGAGCAGTTCTTC. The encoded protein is CASSEQGRRSYNEQFF.